Described below is a single T cell receptor beta chain sequence and its context. The antigen is not known. The sample is drawn from a study of neurological immune-mediated disorders. Study results and limitations: The multiple sclerosis repertoire cluster lacked an association with any feature, whether clinical or MRI. The level of TCR clonal expansion was highest in patients with HTLV-1-associated myelopathy and lowest in multiple sclerosis, where it fell below the level seen in healthy controls.

The time point here: longitudinal time-point 1 (baseline). The CDR3 spans 14 residues. Germline V CDR1 and CDR2: MGHRA, YSYEKL. V was clipped by 3 bases and J by 5 bases; unmatched bases: 3. Synthesis of cDNA used 5'RACE (with 10-nucleotide random UMIs). Per sequencing run, 15-18 subjects together gave over 160 million TCR-beta sequences. MiXCR, applied by TCRdb to the 5' RACE reads, yields one record per CDR3 protein. The sample comprises tens of thousands of distinct CDR3 sequences, around 3.1% of which are singletons, and about 8.3% rests with the top ten. This TCR came from a woman aged 60-75 years with multiple sclerosis. The chain employs TRBV4-1 and TRBJ1-4; 7 bases are shared with TRBD1. Sequencing was performed on PBMCs. This CDR3 reads CASSHQQGNEKLFF. The CDR3 DNA reads TGCGCCAGCAGCCACCAACAGGGGAATGAAAAACTGTTTTTT.